Listed here are 17 T cell receptor beta chains from one sample, sequenced in a study of cytomegalovirus exposure and HLA in healthy donors. PCR involved 60 Vbeta and 13 Jbeta primers. TCRdb's table, derived via immunoSEQ multiplex PCR, lists solely in-frame clones and lacks some. Of under 200,000 clones in the sample, roughly 76% were seen once. Material: PBMCs. All receptors derive from a woman between 50 and 59 years old in good health and CMV-seronegative.

This chain joins TRBV5-1 and TRBJ2-7, with 8 nucleotides matching TRBD2. The V gene end was trimmed by 1 base and the J gene end by 3 bases; junction bases not matched to a gene: 0. This CDR3 is 13 amino acids long. Per the germline V gene, CDR1 is SGHRS and CDR2 is YFSETQ. CDR3 region: CASSLRGGYEQYF. CDR3 nucleotide sequence: TGCGCCAGCAGCTTGCGGGGGGGCTACGAGCAGTACTTC.

The genes are TRBV5-4 and TRBJ2-3; TRBD1 matches at 7 bases. CDR1 and CDR2 (germline): SGHNT, YYREEE (reference sequence). J lost 2 bases, V lost 2 bases, and 8 bases had no gene match. This CDR3 spans 16 amino acids. The CDR3 spells CASSFNRGRDTDTQYF. CDR3 DNA: TGTGCCAGCAGCTTTAACAGGGGACGGGACACAGATACGCAGTATTTT.

The J gene is TRBJ2-1, the V gene TRBV4-1, with D hard to call. With 4 bases removed from V and 5 bases from J, the gap between germline ends came to 15 bases. Per the germline V gene, CDR1 is MGHRA and CDR2 is YSYEKL. The CDR3 is 15 amino acids. The CDR3 nucleotides are TGCGCCAGCAGCCGGATTCGAGGCGGTGACAATGAGCAGTTCTTC. Its translation: CASSRIRGGDNEQFF.

V and J are TRBV18 and TRBJ1-3; D uncertain. Germline lookup yields CDR1 KGHSH and CDR2 LQKENI. The CDR3 consists of 13 residues. The ends were cut back, 6 bases at V and 3 bases at J, with 9 bases in the middle. The CDR3 DNA reads as TGTGCCAGCTCGCAACAAGATGGAAACACCATATATTTT. This sequence encodes CASSQQDGNTIYF.

The genes are TRBV5-1 and TRBJ2-3, with TRBD2 matching 7 bases. Trimming at V came to 3 bases and at J to 3 bases, leaving 4 bases not matched to a gene. Germline CDR1 and CDR2: SGHRS and YFSETQ. The CDR3 has 14 amino acids. CDR3 in amino acids: CASSSTGGTDTQYF. The CDR3 coding sequence is TGCGCCAGCAGCTCCACGGGGGGAACAGATACGCAGTATTTT.

The chain carries TRBV2 and TRBJ1-1; D is uncertain. This CDR3 is 15 amino acids long. Germline V gene lookup returns CDR1 SNHLY and CDR2 FYNNEI. V dropped 6 bases and J dropped 0 bases, with 14 bases sitting between them. CDR3 sequence reads: CASREKDIVNTEAFF. The CDR3 nucleotides are TGTGCCAGCAGGGAAAAAGACATCGTGAACACTGAAGCTTTCTTT.

CDR3 coding DNA: TGTGCCACCAGCAGAGGAGGGAGGAAGAACACTGAAGCTTTCTTT. Encoded protein: CATSRGGRKNTEAFF. The V call is TRBV15, the J call TRBJ1-1, with unresolved D. V shed 1 base and J shed 1 base, with 10 bases lying between them. This CDR3 region has 15 residues. Germline CDR1 LNHNV, CDR2 YYDKDF (reference sequence).

The gene calls are TRBV30 and TRBJ2-1, with TRBD2 matching 8 bases. The CDR3 loop spans 13 amino acids. V was pared by 4 bases and J by 3 bases, with 2 bases of the junction left unmatched. Per germline, CDR1 GTSNPN and CDR2 SVGIG (reference sequence). The CDR3 DNA reads TGTGCCTGGAACAGCGGGAGCTACAATGAGCAGTTCTTC. It specifies CAWNSGSYNEQFF.

The V gene is TRBV7-2, the J gene TRBJ1-4; unclear D gene. The CDR3 extends over 13 amino acids. CDR1 is SGHTA, CDR2 FQGNSA, per germline. Trimming took 3 bases from V and 0 from J, leaving 2 bases between them. The CDR3 nucleotides are TGTGCCAGCAGCTTCTCAACTAATGAAAAACTGTTTTTT. This encodes CASSFSTNEKLFF.

V and J are TRBV5-1 and TRBJ2-7; 10 bases match TRBD2. Germline V gene data show CDR1 as SGHRS and CDR2 as YFSETQ. V trimming: 2 bases; J trimming: 2 bases; junction bases outside the gene matches: 4. CDR3 length: 15 amino acids. Written as DNA, the CDR3 is TGCGCCAGCAGCTTTAGCGGGGGGCCCGCCTACGAGCAGTACTTC. Its protein product is CASSFSGGPAYEQYF.

This sequence joins TRBV6-6 and TRBJ1-6; D is possibly TRBD1 (5 bases). The CDR3 extends over 14 amino acids. The V gene lost 8 bases and the J gene lost 5 bases, with 13 bases spanning the gap. Germline CDR1 is MNHNY and CDR2 is SVGAGI (reference sequence). The CDR3: CASRRTSNNSPLHF. DNA for the CDR3: TGTGCCAGCCGTCGGACAAGCAATAATTCACCCCTCCACTTT.

This rearrangement joins TRBV9 to TRBJ2-1; 11 bases line up with TRBD2. CDR3 length: 18 residues. CDR1 SGDLS and CDR2 YYNGEE come from the germline V gene. J lost 4 bases, V lost 0 bases, and 9 bases had no gene match. The CDR3 DNA sequence: TGTGCCAGCAGCGTAGTGGGTAGCGGGGGGGGTTGGTACAATGAGCAGTTCTTC. It encodes CASSVVGSGGGWYNEQFF.

This clone has only a few counts. The V gene is TRBV7-6, the J gene TRBJ2-6; D gene uncertain. From germline, CDR1 is SGHVS and CDR2 FNYEAQ. Trimming cost V 0 bases and J 3 bases, with 9 bases left between them. CDR3 length: 16 amino acids. CDR3 coding DNA: TGTGCCAGCAGCTTAGCGGCGCCAGGTGGGGCCAACGTCCTGACTTTC. Its protein is CASSLAAPGGANVLTF.

This clone was counted a few times. The V call is TRBV5-6, the J call TRBJ1-1; D perhaps matches TRBD1 (6 bases). Between the trimmed V and J ends, which lost 1 base and 5 bases, there was a span of 12 bases. The CDR3 is 14 amino acids. From germline, CDR1 is SGHDT and CDR2 YYEEEE. In DNA form, the CDR3 reads TGTGCCAGCAGCTTGACAGGGTTTTATACTGAAGCTTTCTTT. It is translated as CASSLTGFYTEAFF.

The chain carries TRBV18 and TRBJ2-5, with 7 bases that match TRBD1. The V gene end was trimmed by 4 bases and the J gene end by 4 bases; junction bases not matched to a gene: 12. The CDR3 runs to 16 residues. CDR1 is KGHSH and CDR2 is LQKENI in the germline V gene. In DNA, the CDR3 is TGTGCCAGCTCACGACCCCCGGCAGGGGGTGGAGAGACCCAGTACTTC. Translated, it gives CASSRPPAGGGETQYF.

The chain uses TRBV5-1 and TRBJ2-5; D is unresolved. The CDR3 runs 13 residues. The germline CDR1 and CDR2 sequences are SGHRS and YFSETQ. V was clipped by 1 base and J by 5 bases, with 9 bases between them. CDR3 in amino acids: CASSLRPEETQYF. CDR3 DNA: TGCGCCAGCAGCTTGAGACCGGAGGAGACCCAGTACTTC.

This clone was detected only once. The V call is TRBV5-6, the J call TRBJ2-4; D possibly corresponds to TRBD2 (6 bases). CDR3 length: 13 residues. Germline-derived CDR1 and CDR2 are SGHDT and YYEEEE. The ends were cut back, 4 bases at V and 8 bases at J, with 13 bases in the middle. The CDR3 spells CASSPGRSDIQYF. As DNA, the CDR3 is TGTGCCAGCAGCCCCGGGAGATCAGACATTCAGTACTTC. The full variable domain, its missing parts supplied by reference TRBV5-6 and TRBJ2-4, is DAGVTQSPTHLIKTRGQQVTLRCSPKSGHDTVSWYQQALGQGPQFIFQYYEEEERQRGNFPDRFSGHQFPNYSSELNVNALLLGDSALYLCASSPGRSDIQYFGAGTRLSVL.